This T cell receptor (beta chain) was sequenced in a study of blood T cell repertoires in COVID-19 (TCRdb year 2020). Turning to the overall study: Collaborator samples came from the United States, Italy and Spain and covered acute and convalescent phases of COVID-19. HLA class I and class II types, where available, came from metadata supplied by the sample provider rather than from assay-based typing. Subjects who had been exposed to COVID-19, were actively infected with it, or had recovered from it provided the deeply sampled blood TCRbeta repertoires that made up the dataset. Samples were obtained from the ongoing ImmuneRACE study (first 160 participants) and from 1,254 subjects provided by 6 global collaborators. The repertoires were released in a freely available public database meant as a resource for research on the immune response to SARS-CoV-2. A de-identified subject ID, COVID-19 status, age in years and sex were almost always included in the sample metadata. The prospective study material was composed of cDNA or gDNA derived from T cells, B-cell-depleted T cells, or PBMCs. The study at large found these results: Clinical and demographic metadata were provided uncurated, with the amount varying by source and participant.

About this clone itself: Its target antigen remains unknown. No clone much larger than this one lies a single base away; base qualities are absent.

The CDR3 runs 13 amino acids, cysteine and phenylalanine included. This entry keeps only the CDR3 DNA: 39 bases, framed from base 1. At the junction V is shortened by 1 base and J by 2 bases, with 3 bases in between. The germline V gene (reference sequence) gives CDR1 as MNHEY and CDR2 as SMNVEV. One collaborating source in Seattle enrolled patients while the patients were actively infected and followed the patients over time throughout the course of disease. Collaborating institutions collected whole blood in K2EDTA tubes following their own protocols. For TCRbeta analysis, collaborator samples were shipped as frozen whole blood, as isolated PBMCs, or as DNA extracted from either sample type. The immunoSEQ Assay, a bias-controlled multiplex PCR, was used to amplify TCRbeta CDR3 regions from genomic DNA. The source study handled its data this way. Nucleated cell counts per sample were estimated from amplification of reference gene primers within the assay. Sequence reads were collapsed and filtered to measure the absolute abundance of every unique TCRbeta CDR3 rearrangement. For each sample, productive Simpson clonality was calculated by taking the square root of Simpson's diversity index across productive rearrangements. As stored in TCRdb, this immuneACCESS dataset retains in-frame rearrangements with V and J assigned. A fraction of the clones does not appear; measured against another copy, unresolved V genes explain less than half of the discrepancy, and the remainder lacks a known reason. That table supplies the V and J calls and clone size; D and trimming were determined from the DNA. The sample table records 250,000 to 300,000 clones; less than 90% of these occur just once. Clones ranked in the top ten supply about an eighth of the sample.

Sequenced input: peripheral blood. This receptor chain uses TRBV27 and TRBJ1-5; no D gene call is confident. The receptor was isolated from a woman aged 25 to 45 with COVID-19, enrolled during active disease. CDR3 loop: CASSLLGNQPQHF. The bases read TGTGCCAGCAGTTTATTAGGCAATCAGCCCCAGCATTTT.